One sample yielded the 21 T cell receptor beta chains listed below, sequenced in a study of glioma-infiltrating T cells. Using RNA template, CDR3s of TCR alpha and beta were amplified with iRepertoire arm-PCR. Each CDR3 protein is one row after TCRdb ran MiXCR on the multiplex PCR reads. The sample has around 390,000 distinct CDR3 sequences; around 38% are singletons. Sample: glioma tissue, nonneoplastic brain tissue, or PBMCs (not recorded which). The receptors shown here come from a human donor with low-grade glioma or glioblastoma, undergoing nonglioma brain surgery, or in good health (not recorded which).

This chain joins TRBV27 and TRBJ1-2; no definite D call. Trimming stripped 6 bases from V and 8 bases from J, with 22 bases between. The CDR3 has 15 residues. Germline-derived CDR1 and CDR2 are MNHEY and SMNVEV (reference sequence). The CDR3 loop reads CASSSYGVYHDGYTF. The CDR3 nucleotides read TGTGCCAGCAGCAGTTACGGGGTTTACCACGACGGCTACACCTTC.

The table lists this clonotype with many counts. The V and J genes are TRBV6-2 or TRBV6-3 and TRBJ2-7; D gene ambiguous. The germline V and J ends were trimmed by 2 bases and 2 bases, with 10 bases remaining between them. Germline V gives CDR1 MNHEY, CDR2 SVGEGT. This CDR3 contains 14 residues. This chain's CDR3 is CASSYADRPYEQYF. The CDR3 DNA sequence: TGTGCCAGCAGTTACGCGGATCGTCCCTACGAGCAGTACTTC.

This clonotype was counted many times. The CDR3 here is CASSVIGFSNTGELFF. The DNA for the CDR3 is TGTGCCAGCAGCGTAATAGGCTTTAGTAACACCGGGGAGCTGTTTTTT. This chain connects TRBV27 to TRBJ2-2; D ambiguous. V was pared by 6 bases and J by 2 bases, with 16 bases between. This CDR3 spans 16 amino acids. Germline V gives CDR1 MNHEY, CDR2 SMNVEV (reference sequence).

This clonotype was seen at least ten times. The chain employs TRBV28 and TRBJ1-5; possible D gene TRBD1, 5 bases. Trimming removed 3 bases at V and 6 bases at J, with 18 bases between. Per the germline V gene, CDR1 is MDHEN and CDR2 is SYDVKM. The CDR3 contains 16 residues. CDR3 nucleotide sequence: TGTGCCAGCAGTTTTTCTCACAGGACCATCGGTCAGCCCCAGCATTTT. Its translation: CASSFSHRTIGQPQHF.

This clonotype was counted a few times. V is TRBV5-4 and J is TRBJ2-7, with D possibly called TRBD1 or TRBD2 (5 bases each). The CDR3 covers 14 residues. With 4 bases removed from V and 1 base from J, the gap between germline ends came to 12 bases. CDR1 is SGHNT and CDR2 is YYREEE in the germline V gene (reference sequence). This chain's CDR3 is CASSTRDGSYEQYF. The CDR3 nucleotides read TGTGCCAGCAGCACCCGGGACGGTTCCTACGAGCAGTACTTC.

V usage is TRBV6-5 and J usage is TRBJ2-5; D unresolved. Trimming took 6 bases from V and 3 from J, leaving 11 bases between them. The CDR3 is made up of 13 amino acids. Germline V gene lookup returns CDR1 MNHEY and CDR2 SVGAGI. CDR3 region: CASSHATEETQYF. CDR3 bases: TGTGCCAGCAGCCATGCCACCGAAGAGACCCAGTACTTC.

This clonotype was seen ten or more times. The chain couples TRBV6-1 to TRBJ2-7, with 9 bases lining up with TRBD1. Trimming at V came to 5 bases and at J to 7 bases, leaving 9 bases not matched to a gene. CDR3 length equals 14 residues. Germline V gene sequence: CDR1 MNHNS, CDR2 SASEGT. Written as DNA, the CDR3 is TGTGCCAGCAGTACAGGGGGCTTTTTATCGGAGCAGTACTTC. Protein: CASSTGGFLSEQYF.

This clonotype occurred many times. V gene TRBV28 combines with J gene TRBJ1-1, with 7 bases fitting TRBD1. Germline V gene lookup returns CDR1 MDHEN and CDR2 SYDVKM. The CDR3 is made up of 12 amino acids. The J segment lost 6 bases and the V segment lost 6 bases, leaving 4 bases of the junction unmatched. The CDR3 DNA is TGTGCCAGCAGCAGGGGGACATCTGAAGCTTTCTTT. Translated, it gives CASSRGTSEAFF.

In this sample, this clonotype turned up a few times. J is TRBJ2-7 and V is TRBV12-3 or TRBV12-4; D is tentatively TRBD1 or TRBD2 (5 bases each). The germline V and J ends were trimmed by 5 bases and 6 bases, with 20 bases remaining between them. CDR3 length: 15 amino acids. CDR3 loop: CASSTRSDRNGEQYF. For the CDR3, the DNA is TGTGCCAGCAGTACTAGGTCCGACAGAAACGGCGAGCAGTACTTC.

In the case of this clonotype: Possible read error: a much larger clone is one base away. The chain joins TRBV6-2 or TRBV6-3 to TRBJ1-5, with D hard to call. The germline V and J ends were trimmed by 7 bases and 6 bases, with 13 bases remaining between them. The length of the CDR3 is 13 residues. Germline V gene sequence: CDR1 MNHEY, CDR2 SVGEGT. CDR3 amino acids: CASTHKWGQPQHF. Written as DNA, the CDR3 is TGTGCCAGCACCCACAAGTGGGGTCAGCCCCAGCATTTT.

Notes on this clonotype: A junction end diverges from the germline sequence, so it may reflect a read error. The chain joins TRBV6-2 or TRBV6-3 to TRBJ2-1; D ambiguous. The CDR3 totals 14 residues. From germline, CDR1 is MNHEY and CDR2 SVGEGT. As DNA, the CDR3 is TGTGCCAGCAGTTGGCGAGATGTAGGCAATGAGCAGTCCTTC. It yields the protein CASSWRDVGNEQSF.

The chain links TRBV4-2 to TRBJ1-5; D is uncertain. CDR3 length equals 18 residues. The germline CDR1 and CDR2 sequences are LGHNA and YNFKEQ. The V gene lost 6 bases and the J gene lost 0 bases, with 21 bases spanning the gap. CDR3 amino acids: CASRRLANGRDSNQPQHF. As DNA, the CDR3 is TGTGCCAGCAGACGCCTCGCTAACGGGCGCGATAGCAATCAGCCCCAGCATTTT.

Concerning this clonotype: With a much larger clone just one base away, this may be a read error. The V and J genes are TRBV28 and TRBJ2-7; D perhaps matches TRBD1 (6 bases). The CDR3 is made up of 13 amino acids. Per germline, CDR1 MDHEN and CDR2 SYDVKM. V dropped 4 bases and J dropped 3 bases, with 10 bases sitting between them. The CDR3 protein is CASSYGRGYEQYF. The DNA for the CDR3 is TGTGCCAGCAGTTATGGCAGGGGCTACGAGCAGTACTTC.

This clonotype was seen more than once but under ten times. This chain links TRBV11-2 with TRBJ2-1, with 9 bases that match TRBD2. Germline CDR1 reads SGHAT; CDR2 reads FQNNGV. CDR3 length: 14 residues. V trimming: 3 bases; J trimming: 5 bases; junction bases outside the gene matches: 2. CDR3 DNA sequence: TGTGCCAGCAGCTTGGCTAGCGGGGACAATGAGCAGTTCTTC. Encoded protein: CASSLASGDNEQFF.

In its sample, this clonotype was seen once. With a much larger clone just one base away, this may be a read error. This chain connects TRBV6-2 or TRBV6-3 to TRBJ2-4, with D unresolved. This CDR3 contains 11 residues. The V end was cut by 2 bases, the J end by 9 bases, with 5 bases between. Germline CDR1 reads MNHEY; CDR2 reads SVGEGT. In nucleotides, the CDR3 is TGTGCCAGCAGTTACGGTGGCATTCAGTACTTC. This translates into CASSYGGIQYF.

This clonotype was recorded a few times. The V and J genes are TRBV28 and TRBJ1-6; TRBD1 matches 7 bases. The trim removed 7 bases at V and 6 bases at J, leaving 6 bases unmatched. Germline V gene sequence: CDR1 MDHEN, CDR2 SYDVKM. The CDR3 totals 14 residues. The CDR3, as DNA: TGTGCCAGCAACTCCCGGGACAGTAATTCACCCCTCCACTTT. It encodes CASNSRDSNSPLHF.

Turning to this clonotype: With a much larger clone just one base away, this may be a read error. V gene TRBV6-2 or TRBV6-3 combines with J gene TRBJ2-5, with D possibly being TRBD2 (5 bases). V was shortened by 2 bases and J by 9 bases, with 13 bases between the two germline ends. CDR1 MNHEY and CDR2 SVGEGT come from the germline V gene. This CDR3 has 13 amino acids. The DNA of the CDR3 is TGTGCCAGCAGTTACGGCCAGGAGGTGTCCCAGTACTTC. This encodes CASSYGQEVSQYF.

Ten or more counts support this clonotype. V usage is TRBV7-9 and J usage is TRBJ1-1; D ambiguous. V was shortened by 3 bases and J by 10 bases, with 9 bases between the two germline ends. The CDR3 is made up of 11 amino acids. Germline V CDR1 and CDR2: SEHNR, FQNEAQ (reference sequence). CDR3 sequence (DNA): TGTGCCAGCAGCTTCGGACTCGGAGCTTTCTTT. This translates into CASSFGLGAFF.

This sequence joins TRBV4-2 and TRBJ1-5; possibly TRBD1 for D (6 bases). The length of the CDR3 is 16 residues. The V end was cut by 0 bases, the J end by 5 bases, with 14 bases between. In germline, CDR1 is LGHNA, CDR2 YNFKEQ. Here the CDR3 DNA reads TGTGCCAGCAGCCAAGACAGGGGACGTCGCGATCAGCCCCAGCATTTT. Translating gives CASSQDRGRRDQPQHF.

V usage is TRBV29-1 and J usage is TRBJ1-1; 9 bases agree with TRBD1. Germline V gene sequence: CDR1 SQVTM, CDR2 ANQGSEA. The CDR3 is 12 amino acids. The V and J ends lost 7 bases and 3 bases, in that order; junction bases with no gene match: 3. CDR3 sequence: CSAGDRDTEAFF. CDR3 coding DNA: TGCAGCGCTGGGGACAGGGACACTGAAGCTTTCTTT.

As concerns this clonotype: This may be a read error, as it is one base from a much larger clone. The chain couples TRBV6-1 to TRBJ1-2; the D is unclear. CDR1 and CDR2 (germline): MNHNS, SASEGT. The CDR3 runs to 18 residues. In nucleotides, the CDR3 is TGTGCCAGCAGCCATGGGTCGGTTGGCCAGCGCATCCTCTATGGCTACGCCTTC. This sequence encodes CASSHGSVGQRILYGYAF.